The T cell receptor beta chain under discussion was sequenced for a study of T cells in Graves' hyperthyroidism and ophthalmopathy (dated 2019 in TCRdb). With regard to the full study: TCR V-J signatures able to tell the groups apart were searched for in a discovery cohort of 100 patients, of whom roughly 42 had Graves' ophthalmopathy and roughly 59 had stable Graves' hyperthyroidism. Prospective prediction of ophthalmopathy was tested in an independent validation cohort of 18 to 20 hyperthyroidism patients and 17 patients who later progressed to ophthalmopathy. The approximately 95 discovery patients were divided at random into training and test sets in a 7:3 ratio. Thyroid tissue and blood T-cell repertoires from roughly 6 Graves' hyperthyroidism patients were also compared in the study. After blood sampling, hyperthyroidism patients were treated with methimazole at a starting dose of 30 mg daily, and ophthalmopathy patients were treated with high-dose intravenous methylprednisolone. The paper reports TCR Vbeta CDR3 sequencing of 135 peripheral blood samples: 43 ophthalmopathy, fewer than 85 hyperthyroidism and around 17 progressor patients.

CDR1 and CDR2, looked up from the germline V gene, are MGHDK and SYGVNS. Trimming removed 3 bases from V and 2 bases from J, leaving 5 bases between the germline ends. From the cysteine through the phenylalanine, the CDR3 covers 14 amino acids. The retained sequence is limited to the CDR3, 42 bases, with the frame set at the first base. The sample holds a few counts of this clonotype. Its antigen is unknown. No much larger clone is present one base from it, and per-base qualities are unavailable. The study excluded patients with uncontrolled infections, other autoimmune diseases, pregnancy or lactation. Clinical symptoms, serum thyroxine and TRAb, thyroid ultrasound, and orbital computed tomography formed the basis for the diagnoses. Total RNA was extracted using Trizol reagent, and RNA quality was assessed on an Agilent 2100 Bioanalyzer. Broader findings and caveats from the paper: Sample size was not statistically predetermined, and blinding of investigators to group allocation was not performed. Most expanded thyroid clonotypes (frequency above 0.001) were also found in blood, which suggests that blood repertoires may mirror thyroid immune responses. In cross-validation, a model built on a 13 V-J signature told ophthalmopathy apart from stable hyperthyroidism with approximately 91% sensitivity and 81% to 82% specificity, and in testing the same model reached 80%/75%. During validation, the model predicted progression to ophthalmopathy a median of approximately 6.5 months ahead of onset, with almost 71% sensitivity and more than 72% specificity.

The TCR beta CDR3 regions were amplified from RNA transcripts. The first round of RT-PCR for the TCR CDR3 was performed with the HTBI primer set and the Qiagen OneStep RT-PCR kit. Libraries were constructed in a second round of multiplex PCR, after which size selection and purification were carried out. Sequencing of the libraries was done on an Illumina HiSeq2000 using paired-end 100 bp reads. Per the authors' processing: SOAPnuke was used to process the raw data, throwing out any read that contained adapters or uncalled bases, had a mean Phred below 15, or lacked an exact constant-primer or identifier match. COPE v1.2.5 was used to merge the high-quality paired reads, and each unique nucleotide sequence was defined as a clonotype. Clonotypes were aligned to IMGT TRBV, TRBD and TRBJ reference segments using MiTCR v1.1. The analysis was restricted to V-J combinations with a frequency above 0.0001, which together covered 99% to 99.2% of the repertoires. The TCS score was defined as the ratio of F50 (clonal expansion) to E x V (chaos), calculated using BLOSUM62-based TCRdist between CDR3 peptides within each V-J. Welch's t-statistics and random forest reduced some 510 V-J features to 13, which were used in a naive Bayes classifier (R e1071). The similarity between thyroid and blood repertoires was quantified using the Morisita-Horn index. The public reads were run again by TCRdb, first through fastp at Q25 and then through MiXCR, and only productive beta chains were kept. Rows are unified per CDR3 protein, each entry keeping the most common DNA and genes. These V and J calls are TCRdb output, not the study's own analysis. The sample table shows about 570,000 distinct CDR3 sequences, and around 46% are seen once. The ten largest clonotypes hold 15% to 20% of the sample.

The source material was peripheral blood or thyroid tissue (not recorded which). The TCR sequence derives from an adult woman with Graves' disease, either hyperthyroidism or ophthalmopathy (not recorded which). This chain joins TRBV25-1 to TRBJ1-6, with the D gene not clear enough to name. CDR3 protein: CASSDRAYNSPLHF. The nucleotides are TGTGCCAGCAGTGACCGTGCCTATAATTCACCCCTCCACTTT.